This entry features one T cell receptor beta chain sequence. The assay was immunoSEQ multiplex PCR, and TCRdb's table has in-frame clones only and misses some. The top ten hold 4% to 4.5% of the sample, which has about 400,000 clones, around 89% seen once. This entry comes from a study of blood T cell repertoires in COVID-19. Study overall: The analysed material was cDNA or gDNA that came from T cells, B-cell-depleted T cells, or PBMCs.

This CDR3 is 13 amino acids long. With 6 bases removed from V and 0 bases from J, the gap between germline ends came to 11 bases. CDR1 and CDR2 from the germline V gene are SQVTM and ANQGSEA. The source is a woman in her twenties or thirties with acute or convalescent COVID-19. Specimen: peripheral blood. The chain has TRBV29-1 and TRBJ1-1; D possibly corresponds to TRBD1 (5 bases). CDR3 sequence (DNA): TGCAGCGTCGTTAAAGGGGTGAACACTGAAGCTTTCTTT. Protein product: CSVVKGVNTEAFF.